These 30 T cell receptor beta chains share one sample of origin, sequenced in a study of cytomegalovirus exposure and HLA in healthy donors. Researchers ran the PCR with 60 Vbeta and 13 Jbeta primers. The data were produced by immunoSEQ multiplex PCR, yet TCRdb's version contains in-frame clones alone and is incomplete. The table records 150,000 to 200,000 clones, around 80% of them present only once. Sequences were obtained from PBMCs. Every receptor here comes from a male donor in good health and CMV-seropositive.

The chain combines TRBV7-2 with TRBJ2-7; 11 bases line up with TRBD2. In germline, CDR1 is SGHTA, CDR2 FQGNSA. Trimming took 3 bases from V and 3 from J; bases not matched to a gene: 4. The CDR3 sequence is 15 residues long. The DNA of the CDR3 is TGTGCCAGCAGCTTCTTAGCGGGAGGGGACTACGAGCAGTACTTC. Translating gives CASSFLAGGDYEQYF.

The chain has TRBV30 and TRBJ2-7; 7 bases line up with TRBD1. The CDR3 extends over 13 amino acids. The J segment lost 3 bases and the V segment lost 2 bases, leaving 4 bases of the junction unmatched. The germline gives CDR1 GTSNPN, CDR2 SVGIG (reference sequence). As DNA, the CDR3 is TGTGCCTGGAGTCTCGGACAGGACTACGAGCAGTACTTC. Translated, it gives CAWSLGQDYEQYF.

On this clone: One end of the junction fails to match germline, which may point to a read error. The chain recombines TRBV6-5 with TRBJ2-4; D may be TRBD1 (6 bases). CDR1 is MNHEY, CDR2 SVGAGI, per germline. This CDR3 region has 14 residues. The CDR3 sequence: CASSSQGAKNSQYF. The CDR3 nucleotides are TGTGCCAGCAGTTCACAGGGAGCCAAAAACAGTCAGTACTTC.

The chain recombines TRBV28 with TRBJ1-2; a weak D match, TRBD1 (6 bases). Germline lookup yields CDR1 MDHEN and CDR2 SYDVKM. The CDR3 spans 14 residues. Trimming left V 5 bases short and J 3 bases short, with 13 bases between. The CDR3 coding sequence is TGTGCCAGCAGTCCGTTGACAGGACACTATGGCTACACCTTC. Translating it yields CASSPLTGHYGYTF.

The chain recombines TRBV9 with TRBJ2-5, with a possible D match to TRBD1 (6 bases). The DNA end favors TRBJ2-7, so the J call may be wrong. The CDR3 is made up of 14 amino acids. CDR1 is SGDLS, CDR2 YYNGEE, per germline. CDR3 residues: CASSGGHEPYEQYF. The CDR3 nucleotides read TGTGCCAGCAGCGGGGGACACGAGCCCTACGAGCAGTACTTC.

The chain uses TRBV7-9 and TRBJ2-7; no definite D call. V was shortened by 1 base and J by 2 bases, with 12 bases between the two germline ends. Germline V gene data show CDR1 as SEHNR and CDR2 as FQNEAQ (reference sequence). This CDR3 has 15 residues. The CDR3 bases are TGTGCCAGCAGCTTAGGGTCCGGGTTAGCCTACGAGCAGTACTTC. Amino acid sequence: CASSLGSGLAYEQYF.

The chain employs TRBV5-4 and TRBJ2-7, with TRBD1 as a possible D gene (6 bases). Germline CDR1 reads SGHNT; CDR2 reads YYREEE (reference sequence). The V end was cut by 3 bases, the J end by 2 bases, with 9 bases between. The CDR3 covers 13 residues. The CDR3 protein is CASSYAGAYEQYF. In DNA form, the CDR3 reads TGTGCCAGCAGCTACGCAGGGGCCTACGAGCAGTACTTC.

This clone was seen only a few times. The chain uses TRBV4-3 and TRBJ2-5; 12 nucleotides line up with TRBD2. In germline, CDR1 is LGHNA, CDR2 YSLEER. The V segment lost 4 bases and the J segment 4 bases; nucleotides outside the gene matches: 7. This CDR3 has 16 amino acids. The CDR3 region is CASSLGTSGLGETQYF. The CDR3 coding sequence is TGCGCCAGCAGCCTCGGGACTAGCGGGCTTGGAGAGACCCAGTACTTC.

The rearrangement links TRBV5-4 to TRBJ2-5, with D perhaps matching TRBD2 (5 bases). The DNA end lines up better with TRBJ2-7; the J call may be wrong. CDR3 length: 14 residues. Germline V gene lookup returns CDR1 SGHNT and CDR2 YYREEE (reference sequence). CDR3 nucleotides: TGTGCCAGCAGCTCCTCTTGGAGGATCTACGAGCAGTACTTC. It encodes CASSSSWRIYEQYF.

The chain joins TRBV19 to TRBJ2-7; 9 bases fit TRBD1. CDR3 length: 15 amino acids. Germline V gene data show CDR1 as LNHDA and CDR2 as SQIVND (reference sequence). V shed 1 base and J 1 base; nucleotides not matched to a gene: 2. CDR3 DNA: TGTGCCAGTAGTATAGCGGACAGGGGTTCCTACGAGCAGTACTTC. Translated, it gives CASSIADRGSYEQYF.

The rearrangement links TRBV14 to TRBJ1-5, with D perhaps TRBD1 (6 bases). V lost 4 bases and J 0 bases, leaving 10 bases between the germline ends. Germline lookup yields CDR1 SGHDN and CDR2 FVKESK. This CDR3 is built from 15 residues. CDR3 region: CASSRVQGSNQPQHF. The CDR3 nucleotides read TGTGCCAGCAGCCGCGTACAGGGTAGCAATCAGCCCCAGCATTTT.

The chain recombines TRBV14 with TRBJ2-1; perhaps TRBD1 as D (6 bases). Trimming removed 4 bases at V and 4 bases at J, with 11 bases between. The germline V gene has CDR1 SGHDN and CDR2 FVKESK. The CDR3 is made up of 14 amino acids. The CDR3 is CASSPPGQYNEQFF. The DNA of the CDR3 is TGTGCCAGCAGCCCGCCAGGACAGTACAATGAGCAGTTCTTC. Supplemented by reference TRBV14 and TRBJ2-1, the full variable domain reads EAGVTQFPSHSVIEKGQTVTLRCDPISGHDNLYWYRRVMGKEIKFLLHFVKESKQDESGMPNNRFLAERTGGTYSTLKVQPAELEDSGVYFCASSPPGQYNEQFFGPGTRLTVL.

The V and J genes are TRBV10-3 and TRBJ1-3; D not resolved. The CDR3 is 16 amino acids. CDR1 is ENHRY and CDR2 is SYGVKD in the germline V gene. The ends were cut back, 6 bases at V and 4 bases at J, with 19 bases in the middle. DNA of the CDR3: TGTGCCATCAGCGGCAAGAACGGGGAAGCCGGAAACACCATATATTTT. It specifies CAISGKNGEAGNTIYF.

The chain recombines TRBV6-5 with TRBJ2-7, with TRBD2 as a possible D gene (6 bases). Trimming cost V 6 bases and J 0 bases, with 9 bases left between them. This CDR3 has 13 residues. Germline V gene lookup returns CDR1 MNHEY and CDR2 SVGAGI. This CDR3 is CASRTTSSYEQYF. The CDR3 DNA reads as TGTGCCAGCAGAACGACTAGCTCCTACGAGCAGTACTTC.

This clone was counted once. V usage is TRBV29-1 and J usage is TRBJ2-1, with a weak D call TRBD2 (6 bases). CDR1 and CDR2 (germline): SQVTM, ANQGSEA. V shed 4 bases and J shed 5 bases, with 12 bases lying between them. The CDR3 extends over 13 amino acids. CDR3 DNA sequence: TGCAGCGTTGGTGGGACTTTTAACAATGAGCAGTTCTTC. Translating it yields CSVGGTFNNEQFF.

The rearrangement uses TRBV28 and TRBJ1-5; 9 nucleotides agree with TRBD1. This CDR3 region has 18 residues. J was trimmed by 7 bases and V by 0 bases; bases with no gene match: 13. The germline CDR1 and CDR2 sequences are MDHEN and SYDVKM. In DNA, the CDR3 is TGTGCCAGCAGTTTATGGAGGGTATCCGGGACAGGGAGACAGCCCCAGCATTTT. This sequence encodes CASSLWRVSGTGRQPQHF.

The chain employs TRBV6-5 and TRBJ2-7; 9 bases agree with TRBD2. The CDR3 contains 14 residues. V trimming: 8 bases; J trimming: 2 bases; junction bases outside the gene matches: 7. Germline-derived CDR1 and CDR2 are MNHEY and SVGAGI. The CDR3 region is CASRGLAGPYEQYF. The CDR3 coding sequence is TGTGCCAGCCGGGGGCTAGCGGGACCCTACGAGCAGTACTTC.

The rearrangement uses TRBV28 and TRBJ2-6, with D perhaps matching TRBD1 (6 bases). The CDR3 runs to 16 residues. Germline V gives CDR1 MDHEN, CDR2 SYDVKM. V was clipped by 4 bases and J by 1 base, with 11 bases between them. The CDR3 coding sequence is TGTGCCAGCAGTTCCCACAGGGATTCTGGGGCCAACGTCCTGACTTTC. It specifies CASSSHRDSGANVLTF.

The gene calls are TRBV6-5 and TRBJ2-7; 9 nucleotides line up with TRBD1. Germline lookup yields CDR1 MNHEY and CDR2 SVGAGI. J was trimmed by 3 bases and V by 8 bases; bases with no gene match: 5. This CDR3 is 13 amino acids long. The CDR3 region is CASGDRVGYEQYF. CDR3 DNA: TGTGCCAGCGGGGACAGGGTTGGCTACGAGCAGTACTTC.

V and J are TRBV30 and TRBJ2-7; D remains ambiguous. The CDR3 has 13 residues. CDR1 and CDR2 from the germline V gene are GTSNPN and SVGIG (reference sequence). Trimming took 0 bases from V and 3 from J, leaving 9 bases between them. CDR3: CAWSVLEFYEQYF. The CDR3 DNA reads as TGTGCCTGGAGTGTACTTGAGTTCTACGAGCAGTACTTC.

This clone was recorded only once. The chain joins TRBV27 to TRBJ1-5; 7 bases align to TRBD1. This CDR3 spans 13 amino acids. CDR1 and CDR2 (germline): MNHEY, SMNVEV (reference sequence). V trimming: 2 bases; J trimming: 6 bases; junction bases outside the gene matches: 1. This chain's CDR3 is CASSLDRAQPQHF. The CDR3 DNA reads TGTGCCAGCAGTTTAGACAGGGCTCAGCCCCAGCATTTT.

The J gene is TRBJ2-1, the V gene TRBV9; D is ambiguous. The CDR3 totals 16 residues. Trimming pared 4 bases from V and 4 bases from J, leaving 18 bases between. Germline V gene lookup returns CDR1 SGDLS and CDR2 YYNGEE. CDR3 sequence reads: CASSSGDTYGYNEQFF. The CDR3, as DNA: TGTGCCAGCAGCTCCGGTGACACCTATGGGTACAATGAGCAGTTCTTC.

V is TRBV7-8 and J is TRBJ1-4, with 7 bases fitting TRBD1. From germline, CDR1 is SGHVS and CDR2 FQNEAQ. This CDR3 is 14 amino acids long. V lost 5 bases, J lost 8 bases, and 8 bases stayed unmatched. The CDR3 nucleotides read TGTGCCAGCAGCCCTACAGGGGTTCGGGAAAAACTGTTTTTT. Amino acid sequence: CASSPTGVREKLFF.

This clone has more than one count but fewer than ten. The chain links TRBV27 to TRBJ1-2; D is ambiguous. CDR3 length: 13 amino acids. In germline, CDR1 is MNHEY, CDR2 SMNVEV (reference sequence). Between the trimmed V and J ends, which lost 3 bases and 2 bases, there was a span of 7 bases. CDR3 residues: CASSFEGNYGYTF. In DNA, the CDR3 is TGTGCCAGCAGTTTTGAGGGAAACTATGGCTACACCTTC.

The chain recombines TRBV6-5 with TRBJ2-1, with D possibly being TRBD2 (6 bases). CDR3 length: 12 amino acids. With 6 bases removed from V and 16 bases from J, the gap between germline ends came to 19 bases. Germline assignment: CDR1 MNHEY and CDR2 SVGAGI. The CDR3 nucleotides read TGTGCCAGCAGCCGATGGGGCGGGACCCCATTCTTC. This translates into CASSRWGGTPFF.

The chain carries TRBV7-2 and TRBJ1-1; D possibly corresponds to TRBD1 (6 bases). V dropped 1 base and J dropped 6 bases, with 9 bases sitting between them. Germline V gene data show CDR1 as SGHTA and CDR2 as FQGNSA. This CDR3 comprises 13 residues. The DNA of the CDR3 is TGTGCCAGCAGCTTAGACAGGGCGGCTGAAGCTTTCTTT. Translation: CASSLDRAAEAFF.

As for this clone: The germline gene is not matched at one end of the junction; a read error may be the cause. The chain is built from TRBV10-3 and TRBJ2-6; D might be TRBD1 (5 bases). From germline, CDR1 is ENHRY and CDR2 SYGVKD. The CDR3 consists of 16 residues. CDR3 bases: TGTGCCATCAGGACCGGGTCGGTGTCTGGGGCCAACGGCCTGACTTTC. This translates into CAIRTGSVSGANGLTF.

The chain combines TRBV6-5 with TRBJ2-5; no clear D. The CDR3 consists of 13 residues. Per germline, CDR1 MNHEY and CDR2 SVGAGI. V was clipped by 2 bases and J by 4 bases, with 8 bases between them. CDR3 protein: CASSYEARETQYF. The CDR3 DNA follows: TGTGCCAGCAGTTACGAGGCTCGAGAGACCCAGTACTTC.

CDR3 bases: TGTGCTAGTGGTTCCACAGTGGGAGCTTTCTTT. It codes for CASGSTVGAFF. This chain links TRBV12-5 with TRBJ1-1; unclear D gene. In germline, CDR1 is LGHNT, CDR2 FRNRAP. This CDR3 spans 11 amino acids. Trimming removed 4 bases from V and 10 bases from J, with 10 bases in between. Full variable domain (rest looked up from reference TRBV12-5 and TRBJ1-1): DARVTQTPRHKVTEMGQEVTMRCQPILGHNTVFWYRQTMMQGLELLAYFRNRAPLDDSGMPKDRFSAEMPDATLATLKIQPSEPRDSAVYFCASGSTVGAFFGQGTRLTVV.

The rearrangement uses TRBV5-1 and TRBJ1-2; 7 bases map to TRBD1. The CDR3 spans 13 residues. Germline CDR1 is SGHRS and CDR2 is YFSETQ. V lost 4 bases and J lost 5; bases outside the gene matches: 5. As DNA, the CDR3 is TGCGCCAGCAGCCCGGGGACAGAGTATGGCTACACCTTC. Protein product: CASSPGTEYGYTF.